This T cell receptor (beta chain) was profiled in a study of immune evolution from preneoplasia to lung adenocarcinoma (dated by TCRdb to the early 2020s). Regarding the research as a whole: The study combined immune gene expression, TCR sequencing and multiplex immunofluorescence to profile immune contexture across lung adenocarcinoma precursors and invasive adenocarcinoma. The overall cohort was made up of around 51 patients with pulmonary nodules who had surgical resection. According to the study, around 100 samples were used for TCR sequencing. Sample size was determined by specimen availability and not by a prior power calculation. TCR sequencing data came from approximately 49 patients. Resected precursor lesions (AAH, AIS, MIA) and invasive adenocarcinomas were compared with paired morphologically normal lung tissue. POLYSOLVER was used to infer Class I HLA alleles from exome data, and LOHHLA was used to detect allele-specific HLA loss. The immune data were integrated with whole exome sequencing and methylation data obtained from the same cohort of nodules.

Points the paper makes about the study in general: The findings reflected association rather than direct causation, and larger cohorts with long-term follow-up and longitudinal biopsies were considered necessary. The highest top T cell clone frequencies were observed in normal lung, and a progressive decrease in top T cell clone frequencies appeared to occur from AAH through AIS, MIA and invasive adenocarcinoma. Normal lung showed the highest clonality, whereas later-stage lesions appeared to have higher T cell density and diversity but lower clonality. Because every patient came from Japan and China, how well the results apply to Western populations was uncertain.

On this clone: It lacks a known antigen. It has no much larger one-base neighbor in the sample; base qualities were not kept.

The patients had resection in Japan or China between about 2014 and 2018. Two lung cancer pathologists independently reviewed H&E slides to confirm the histologic diagnosis of every case. The AllPrep DNA/RNA FFPE Kit was used to isolate DNA from FFPE tissue. The germline ends are 13 bases apart after V is trimmed by 5 bases and J by 3 bases. Including cysteine and phenylalanine, the CDR3 has 15 amino acids. Just the 45-base CDR3 DNA is kept, in frame starting at base 1. From a lookup of the germline V gene, CDR1 and CDR2 are SGHAT and FQNNGV. The immunoSEQ hsTCRbeta Kit was used to sequence TCR beta CDR3 regions from DNA. In the authors' own workflow: The ImmunoSEQ Analyzer was used to analyse the TCR sequencing data. T cell clonality was defined as 1 minus Pielou's evenness, calculated on productive rearrangements. To measure T cell diversity, the inverse Simpson index was applied to productive templates. T cell density was expressed as TCR beta template counts normalized to usable DNA, with usable DNA estimated by amplifying and sequencing housekeeping genes. TCR metrics were compared across histologic stages using two-sided Kruskal-Wallis tests. TCRdb holds this immuneACCESS table with in-frame rearrangements only. Some clones are missing; in checked studies, unresolved V genes explain under half, and the rest has no known cause. The D gene and trimming were derived from the DNA, and the V and J assignments and clone size from that table. Present in this sample are fewer than 9,000 clones, roughly 75% of which were seen just once. The top ten constitute 5.5% to 6.5% of the sample.

The sequenced sample consisted of FFPE adjacent normal lung tissue. Recombination linked TRBV11-2 to TRBJ2-2; TRBD1 might be the D gene, on 6 matching bases. The origin of this receptor is a person between 55 and 80 years old with lung adenocarcinoma. In nucleotides, the sequence is TGTGCCAGCAGCCGCTCGGGACAAGACACCGGGGAGCTGTTTTTT. Translated, it gives CASSRSGQDTGELFF.